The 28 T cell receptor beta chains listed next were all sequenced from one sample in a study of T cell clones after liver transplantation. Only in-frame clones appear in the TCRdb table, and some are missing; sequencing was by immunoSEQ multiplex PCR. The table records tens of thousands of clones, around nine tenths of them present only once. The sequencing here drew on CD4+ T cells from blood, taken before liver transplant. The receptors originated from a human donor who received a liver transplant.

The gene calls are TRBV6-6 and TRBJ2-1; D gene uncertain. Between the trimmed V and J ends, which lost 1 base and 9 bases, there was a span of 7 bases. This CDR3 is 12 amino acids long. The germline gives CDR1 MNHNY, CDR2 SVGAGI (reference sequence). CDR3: CASSYLWGEQFF. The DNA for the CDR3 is TGTGCCAGCAGTTACTTGTGGGGTGAGCAGTTCTTC.

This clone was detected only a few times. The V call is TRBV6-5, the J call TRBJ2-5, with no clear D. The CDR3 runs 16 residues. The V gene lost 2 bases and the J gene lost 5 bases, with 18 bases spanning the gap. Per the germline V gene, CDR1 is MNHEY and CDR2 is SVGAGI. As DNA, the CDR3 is TGTGCCAGCAGTTACACGGGTGGCGCGTTGGACGAGACCCAGTACTTC. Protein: CASSYTGGALDETQYF.

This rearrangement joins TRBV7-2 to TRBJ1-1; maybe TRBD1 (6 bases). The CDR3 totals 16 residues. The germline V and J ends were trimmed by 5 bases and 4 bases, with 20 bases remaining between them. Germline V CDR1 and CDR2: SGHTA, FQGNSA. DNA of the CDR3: TGTGCCAGCAGCCTAATAGTGGGCCAGGGGATCACTGAAGCTTTCTTT. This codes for CASSLIVGQGITEAFF.

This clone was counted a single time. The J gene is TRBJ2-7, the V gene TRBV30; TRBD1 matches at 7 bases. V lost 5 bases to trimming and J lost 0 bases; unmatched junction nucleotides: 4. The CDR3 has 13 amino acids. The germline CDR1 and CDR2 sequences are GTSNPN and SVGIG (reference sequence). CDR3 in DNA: TGTGCCTGGGGACAGGCCCTCTCCTACGAGCAGTACTTC. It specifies CAWGQALSYEQYF. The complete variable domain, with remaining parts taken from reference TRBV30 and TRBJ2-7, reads SQTIHQWPATLVQPVGSPLSLECTVEGTSNPNLYWYRQAAGRGLQLLFYSVGIGQISSEVPQNLSASRPQDRQFILSSKKLLLSDSGFYLCAWGQALSYEQYFGPGTRLTVT.

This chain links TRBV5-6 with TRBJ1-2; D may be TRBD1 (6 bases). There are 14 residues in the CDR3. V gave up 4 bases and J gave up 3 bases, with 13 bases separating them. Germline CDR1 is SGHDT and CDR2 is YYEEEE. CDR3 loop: CASSPWTAHYGYTF. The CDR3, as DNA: TGTGCCAGCAGCCCCTGGACAGCCCACTATGGCTACACCTTC.

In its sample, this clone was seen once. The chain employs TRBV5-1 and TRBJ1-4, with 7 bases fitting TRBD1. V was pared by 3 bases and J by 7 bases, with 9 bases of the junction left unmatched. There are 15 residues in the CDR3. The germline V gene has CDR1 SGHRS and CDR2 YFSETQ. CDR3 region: CASSSVGTVGEKLFF. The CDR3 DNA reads TGCGCCAGCAGCTCGGTAGGGACAGTCGGTGAAAAACTGTTTTTT. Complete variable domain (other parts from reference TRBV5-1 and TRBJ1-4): KAGVTQTPRYLIKTRGQQVTLSCSPISGHRSVSWYQQTPGQGLQFLFEYFSETQRNKGNFPGRFSGRQFSNSRSEMNVSTLELGDSALYLCASSSVGTVGEKLFFGSGTQLSVL.

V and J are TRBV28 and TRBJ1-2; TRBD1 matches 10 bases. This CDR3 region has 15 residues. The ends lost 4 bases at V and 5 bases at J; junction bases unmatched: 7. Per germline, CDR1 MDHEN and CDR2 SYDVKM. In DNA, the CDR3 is TGTGCCAGCAGTTCTCAGGACAGGGGGAGGTATGGCTACACCTTC. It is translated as CASSSQDRGRYGYTF.

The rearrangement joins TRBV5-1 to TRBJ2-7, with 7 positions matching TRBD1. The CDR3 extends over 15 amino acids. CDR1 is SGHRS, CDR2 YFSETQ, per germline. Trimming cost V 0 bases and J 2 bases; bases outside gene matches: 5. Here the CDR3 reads CASSLGQGFTYEQYF. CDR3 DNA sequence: TGCGCCAGCAGCTTGGGACAGGGATTTACCTACGAGCAGTACTTC. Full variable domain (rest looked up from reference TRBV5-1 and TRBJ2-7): KAGVTQTPRYLIKTRGQQVTLSCSPISGHRSVSWYQQTPGQGLQFLFEYFSETQRNKGNFPGRFSGRQFSNSRSEMNVSTLELGDSALYLCASSLGQGFTYEQYFGPGTRLTVT.

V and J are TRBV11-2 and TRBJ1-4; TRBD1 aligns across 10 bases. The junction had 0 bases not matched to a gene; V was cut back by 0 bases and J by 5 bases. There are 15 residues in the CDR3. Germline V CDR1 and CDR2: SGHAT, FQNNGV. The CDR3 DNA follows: TGTGCCAGCAGCTTAGAGGACAGGGGGAATGAAAAACTGTTTTTT. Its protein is CASSLEDRGNEKLFF.

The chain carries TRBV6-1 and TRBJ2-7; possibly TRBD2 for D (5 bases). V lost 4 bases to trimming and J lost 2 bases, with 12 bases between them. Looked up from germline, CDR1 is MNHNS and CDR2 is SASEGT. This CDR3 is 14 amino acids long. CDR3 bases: TGTGCCAGCAGTGGGGGAGAACCCACCTACGAGCAGTACTTC. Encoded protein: CASSGGEPTYEQYF.

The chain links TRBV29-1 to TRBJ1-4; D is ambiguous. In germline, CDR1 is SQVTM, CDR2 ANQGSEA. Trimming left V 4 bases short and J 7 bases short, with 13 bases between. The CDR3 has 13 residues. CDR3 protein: CSVVGSGSEKLFF. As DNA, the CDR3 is TGCAGCGTTGTTGGGTCTGGGAGTGAAAAACTGTTTTTT.

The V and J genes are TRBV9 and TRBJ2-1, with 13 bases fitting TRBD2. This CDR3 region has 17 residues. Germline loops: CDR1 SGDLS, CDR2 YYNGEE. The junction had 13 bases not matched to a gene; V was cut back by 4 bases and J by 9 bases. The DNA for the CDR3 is TGTGCCAGCAGCCCCATCGGGACTAGCGGGATCCCCGGTGAGCAGTTCTTC. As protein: CASSPIGTSGIPGEQFF.

The CDR3 sequence is CASSFIVRVNYGYTF. The CDR3 bases are TGTGCCAGCAGTTTCATAGTCAGGGTAAACTATGGCTACACCTTC. This chain links TRBV28 with TRBJ1-2, with D maybe TRBD1 (5 bases). Germline assignment: CDR1 MDHEN and CDR2 SYDVKM. V was shortened by 3 bases and J by 2 bases, with 13 bases between the two germline ends. This CDR3 contains 15 residues.

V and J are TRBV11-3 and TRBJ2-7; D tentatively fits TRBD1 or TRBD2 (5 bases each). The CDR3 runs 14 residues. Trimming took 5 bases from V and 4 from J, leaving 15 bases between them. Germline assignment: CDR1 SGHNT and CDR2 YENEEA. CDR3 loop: CASSPPWGIYEQYF. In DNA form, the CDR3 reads TGTGCCAGCAGCCCCCCCTGGGGGATATACGAGCAGTACTTC.

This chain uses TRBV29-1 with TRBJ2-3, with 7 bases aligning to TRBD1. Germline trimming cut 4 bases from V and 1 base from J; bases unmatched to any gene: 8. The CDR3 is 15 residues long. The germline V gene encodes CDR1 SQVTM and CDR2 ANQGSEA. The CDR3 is CSVGHRGMGTDTQYF. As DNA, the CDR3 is TGCAGCGTTGGACACAGGGGAATGGGCACAGATACGCAGTATTTT.

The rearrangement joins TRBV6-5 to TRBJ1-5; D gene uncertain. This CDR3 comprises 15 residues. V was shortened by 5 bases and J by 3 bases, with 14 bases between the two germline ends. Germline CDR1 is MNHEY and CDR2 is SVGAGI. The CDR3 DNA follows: TGTGCCAGCAGTCGTCACGACGGAATCAATCAGCCCCAGCATTTT. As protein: CASSRHDGINQPQHF.

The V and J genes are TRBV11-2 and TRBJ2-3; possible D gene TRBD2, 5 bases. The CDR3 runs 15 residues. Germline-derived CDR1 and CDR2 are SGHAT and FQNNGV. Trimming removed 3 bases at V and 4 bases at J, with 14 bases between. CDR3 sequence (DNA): TGTGCCAGCAGCTTGGGCCTGGGAGCACCAGATACGCAGTATTTT. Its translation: CASSLGLGAPDTQYF. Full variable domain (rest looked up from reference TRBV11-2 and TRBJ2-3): EAGVAQSPRYKIIEKRQSVAFWCNPISGHATLYWYQQILGQGPKLLIQFQNNGVVDDSQLPKDRFSAERLKGVDSTLKIQPAKLEDSAVYLCASSLGLGAPDTQYFGPGTRLTVL.

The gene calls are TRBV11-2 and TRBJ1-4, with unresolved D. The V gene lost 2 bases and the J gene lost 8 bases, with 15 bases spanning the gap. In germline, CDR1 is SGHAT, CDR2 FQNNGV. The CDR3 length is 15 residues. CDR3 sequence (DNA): TGTGCCAGCAGCTTAATAGGGCAGGACGGGGAAAAACTGTTTTTT. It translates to CASSLIGQDGEKLFF.

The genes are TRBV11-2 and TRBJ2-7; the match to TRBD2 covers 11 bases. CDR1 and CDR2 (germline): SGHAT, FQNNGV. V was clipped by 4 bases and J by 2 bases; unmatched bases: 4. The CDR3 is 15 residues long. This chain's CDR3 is CASSSGTSGPYEQYF. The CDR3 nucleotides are TGTGCCAGCAGCTCGGGGACTAGCGGTCCCTACGAGCAGTACTTC.

CDR3 residues: CASMAGGGQPQHF. The CDR3 bases are TGTGCCAGCATGGCGGGAGGTGGGCAGCCCCAGCATTTT. The chain combines TRBV2 with TRBJ1-5, with unresolved D. Between the trimmed V and J ends, which lost 7 bases and 7 bases, there was a span of 14 bases. Germline V lookup: CDR1 SNHLY, CDR2 FYNNEI. The CDR3 is 13 amino acids.

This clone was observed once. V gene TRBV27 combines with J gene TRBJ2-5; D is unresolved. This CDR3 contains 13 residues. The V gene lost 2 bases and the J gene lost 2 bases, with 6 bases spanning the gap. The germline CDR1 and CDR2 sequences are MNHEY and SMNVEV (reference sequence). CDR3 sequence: CASSLRDQETQYF. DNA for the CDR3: TGTGCCAGCAGTTTAAGGGATCAAGAGACCCAGTACTTC.

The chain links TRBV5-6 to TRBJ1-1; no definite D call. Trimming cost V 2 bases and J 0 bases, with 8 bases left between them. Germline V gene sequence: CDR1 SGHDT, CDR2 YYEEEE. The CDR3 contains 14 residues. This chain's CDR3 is CASSLAVLNTEAFF. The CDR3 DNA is TGTGCCAGCAGCTTAGCCGTTTTGAACACTGAAGCTTTCTTT.

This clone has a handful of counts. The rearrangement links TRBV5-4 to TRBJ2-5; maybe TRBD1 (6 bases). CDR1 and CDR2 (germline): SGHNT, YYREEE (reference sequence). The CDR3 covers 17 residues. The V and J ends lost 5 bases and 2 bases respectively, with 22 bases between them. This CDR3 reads CASRSDFAFTGQETQYF. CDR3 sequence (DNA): TGTGCCAGCAGATCAGACTTCGCTTTCACAGGGCAAGAGACCCAGTACTTC.

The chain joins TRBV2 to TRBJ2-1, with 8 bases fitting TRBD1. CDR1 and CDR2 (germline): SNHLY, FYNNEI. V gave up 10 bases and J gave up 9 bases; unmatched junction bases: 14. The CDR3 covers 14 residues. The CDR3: CANKRTGWAREQFF. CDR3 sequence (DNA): TGTGCCAACAAAAGGACAGGGTGGGCTCGTGAGCAGTTCTTC.

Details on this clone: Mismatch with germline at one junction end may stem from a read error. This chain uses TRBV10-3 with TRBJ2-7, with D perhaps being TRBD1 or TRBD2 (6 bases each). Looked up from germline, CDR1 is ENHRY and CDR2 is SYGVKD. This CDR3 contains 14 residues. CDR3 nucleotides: TGTGCCATCAGCGGGCGGGACACCGGGGAGATACTGAACTTC. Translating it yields CAISGRDTGEILNF.

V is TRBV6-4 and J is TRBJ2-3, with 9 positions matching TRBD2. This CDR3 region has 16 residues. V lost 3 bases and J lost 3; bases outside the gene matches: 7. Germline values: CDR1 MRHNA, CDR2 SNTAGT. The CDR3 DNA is TGTGCCAGCAGTGAGGGGACTAGCACTGCGACAGATACGCAGTATTTT. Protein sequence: CASSEGTSTATDTQYF.

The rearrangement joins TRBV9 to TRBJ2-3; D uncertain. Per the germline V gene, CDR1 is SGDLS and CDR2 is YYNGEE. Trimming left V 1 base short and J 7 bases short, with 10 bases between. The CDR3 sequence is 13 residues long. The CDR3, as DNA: TGTGCCAGCAGCGTATATAGCACTAATACGCAGTATTTT. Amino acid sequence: CASSVYSTNTQYF.

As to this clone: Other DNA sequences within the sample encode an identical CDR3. The CDR3 DNA follows: TGCAGCGTTGGCACAGATACGCAGTATTTT. The encoded protein is CSVGTDTQYF. This chain uses TRBV29-1 with TRBJ2-3; D gene ambiguous. The CDR3 totals 10 residues. Germline V gives CDR1 SQVTM, CDR2 ANQGSEA. The V gene lost 4 bases and the J gene lost 1 base, with 0 bases spanning the gap.